Listed below are T cell receptor beta chains from one sample, sequenced in a study of early T cells in non-severe SARS-CoV-2 infection. TCRdb reanalysed the 5' RACE reads using MiXCR and keeps one entry per CDR3 protein. The sample carries more than 65,000 distinct CDR3 sequences, 13% to 15% recorded once. The specimen comprised whole blood, sampled at baseline. The origin of the receptors is an adult who was a healthcare worker with PCR-confirmed SARS-CoV-2 infection or an uninfected control (not recorded which). Both conserved end residues are trimmed from each CDR3. Fields, in order: J gene, V gene, CDR3 protein.

J gene: TRBJ2-7; V gene: TRBV5-1; CDR3 protein: ASSLEGYEQY
J gene: TRBJ2-7; V gene: TRBV4-2; CDR3 protein: ASSQVGDGGKYEQY
J gene: TRBJ2-3; V gene: TRBV20-1; CDR3 protein: SPRDVTGSTDTQY
J gene: TRBJ2-1; V gene: TRBV28; CDR3 protein: ASRPGVGAYNEQF
J gene: TRBJ2-5; V gene: TRBV19; CDR3 protein: ASSMGGTGGGRETQY
J gene: TRBJ2-7; V gene: TRBV12-3/TRBV12-4; CDR3 protein: ASSLGGFSYEQY
J gene: TRBJ2-5; V gene: TRBV11-3; CDR3 protein: ASSLGLASSTQY
J gene: TRBJ1-5; V gene: TRBV6-6; CDR3 protein: ASTTGQGANQPQH
J gene: TRBJ1-1; V gene: TRBV6-2/TRBV6-3; CDR3 protein: ASSYGRRAEAF
J gene: TRBJ2-7; V gene: TRBV6-1; CDR3 protein: ASSGTTGFGYEQY
J gene: TRBJ1-2; V gene: TRBV30; CDR3 protein: AWRRIGGGGYGYT
J gene: TRBJ2-1; V gene: TRBV19; CDR3 protein: ASRNPLGLQGNEQF
J gene: TRBJ2-1; V gene: TRBV20-1; CDR3 protein: SAPGGSGRWVNEQF
J gene: TRBJ1-5; V gene: TRBV18; CDR3 protein: ASSPARGGQPQH
J gene: TRBJ2-5; V gene: TRBV7-3; CDR3 protein: ASSPGTSETQY
J gene: TRBJ2-7; V gene: TRBV6-6; CDR3 protein: ASSYGQMILLGEQY
J gene: TRBJ1-1; V gene: TRBV5-1; CDR3 protein: ASSLASNTEAF
J gene: TRBJ2-1; V gene: TRBV9; CDR3 protein: ASSAGQGPYNEQF
J gene: TRBJ1-2; V gene: TRBV9; CDR3 protein: ASSVGNYGYT
J gene: TRBJ2-7; V gene: TRBV2; CDR3 protein: ASSGFSGLAPDRYYEQY
J gene: TRBJ2-2; V gene: TRBV20-1; CDR3 protein: SAIYSGGPTGELF
J gene: TRBJ2-1; V gene: TRBV12-3/TRBV12-4; CDR3 protein: ASSLQGNSYNEQF
J gene: TRBJ1-5; V gene: TRBV19; CDR3 protein: ASSIRGGLNQPQH
J gene: TRBJ2-1; V gene: TRBV11-2; CDR3 protein: ASSAETRSDNEQF
J gene: TRBJ2-3; V gene: TRBV20-1; CDR3 protein: SASPTGGADTQY
J gene: TRBJ2-5; V gene: TRBV18; CDR3 protein: ASSPLENVRSQETQY
J gene: TRBJ2-5; V gene: TRBV5-6; CDR3 protein: ASSLSYQETQY
J gene: TRBJ1-1; V gene: TRBV27; CDR3 protein: ASSFQGTGIEAF
J gene: TRBJ2-5; V gene: TRBV18; CDR3 protein: ASSPGLAGDETQY